A selection of T cell receptor beta chains follows, all from one sample in a study of T cells after yellow fever vaccination. A single record per CDR3 protein comes from TCRdb applying MiXCR to the 5' RACE reads. The table includes some 120,000 distinct CDR3 sequences, around 15% detected once. This sample comprised CD8+ T cells sorted from PBMCs, obtained 5 days after the yellow fever booster vaccination. The receptors were gathered from a man in his late teens or twenties who received the YFV17D yellow fever vaccine. The CDR3 runs from the conserved cysteine through the conserved F or W. The order of the fields is D gene, V gene, clone size, CDR3 length, J gene, CDR3 DNA, CDR3 protein. The D gene is left open where the match is weak. Clone size, where shown, is once, few, many, or a class for clones that have expanded.

>.|TRBV12-3/TRBV12-4|.|11|TRBJ2-2
TGTGCCAGCAGCGATTCCGGGGAGCTGTTTTTT
CASSDSGELFF
>TRBD1|TRBV5-1|many|14|TRBJ2-7
TGCGCCAGCAGCTTGACGACAGGGCCCTACGAGCAGTACTTC
CASSLTTGPYEQYF
>.|TRBV9|.|16|TRBJ2-3
TGTGCCAGCAGCGCAGGAGGTTCCGTCTCCACAGATACGCAGTATTTT
CASSAGGSVSTDTQYF
>TRBD2|TRBV6-5|.|15|TRBJ2-5
TGTGCCAGCAGTCAGACTAGCGGGAGTCAAGAGACCCAGTACTTC
CASSQTSGSQETQYF
>TRBD1|TRBV6-2/TRBV6-3|few|16|TRBJ2-2
TGTGCCAGCAGCGCGACAGGGGGCGCGACTCCCGGGGAGCTGTTTTTT
CASSATGGATPGELFF
>TRBD1|TRBV12-3/TRBV12-4|few|15|TRBJ1-1
TGTGCCAGCATCCCGGGGGGGACAGGGGGCACTGAAGCTTTCTTT
CASIPGGTGGTEAFF
>TRBD2|TRBV10-1|.|15|TRBJ2-3
TGCGCCAGCGGCGGAGCGGGGGGCCGGACAGATACGCAGTATTTT
CASGGAGGRTDTQYF
>.|TRBV6-4|.|12|TRBJ2-1
TGTGCCAGCAGTGACTCGAGTTCGGAACAGTTCTTC
CASSDSSSEQFF
>TRBD2|TRBV29-1|.|14|TRBJ2-3
TGCAGCGTTCAGACTAGCGGGGTACAGGATACGCAGTATTTT
CSVQTSGVQDTQYF
>.|TRBV4-1|.|16|TRBJ1-4
TGCGCCAGCAGCCAAGATCGGCACGCAACTAATGAAAAACTGTTTTTT
CASSQDRHATNEKLFF
>TRBD1|TRBV4-3|few|13|TRBJ2-7
TGCGCCAGCAGCCCCCGACAGGGCTACGAGCAGTACTTC
CASSPRQGYEQYF
>.|TRBV28|few|15|TRBJ2-5
TGTGCCAGCAGCTCGATTCGGGGGCCAAAAGAGACCCAGTACTTC
CASSSIRGPKETQYF
>.|TRBV7-9|.|12|TRBJ1-1
TGTGCCAGCAGCGTTACAGGCACTGAAGCTTTCTTT
CASSVTGTEAFF
>TRBD1|TRBV6-6|few|14|TRBJ1-2
TGTGCCAGCAGTTACTCCCTAGGACAGGGGCGAGACACCTTC
CASSYSLGQGRDTF
>.|TRBV4-1|few|14|TRBJ2-7
TGCGCCAGCAGCCAAGAGGGGCAGGCCCCGGGGCAGTACTTC
CASSQEGQAPGQYF
>.|TRBV5-6|few|13|TRBJ1-2
TGTGCCAGCAGCTTGGCTAAAGGCTATGGCTACACCTTC
CASSLAKGYGYTF